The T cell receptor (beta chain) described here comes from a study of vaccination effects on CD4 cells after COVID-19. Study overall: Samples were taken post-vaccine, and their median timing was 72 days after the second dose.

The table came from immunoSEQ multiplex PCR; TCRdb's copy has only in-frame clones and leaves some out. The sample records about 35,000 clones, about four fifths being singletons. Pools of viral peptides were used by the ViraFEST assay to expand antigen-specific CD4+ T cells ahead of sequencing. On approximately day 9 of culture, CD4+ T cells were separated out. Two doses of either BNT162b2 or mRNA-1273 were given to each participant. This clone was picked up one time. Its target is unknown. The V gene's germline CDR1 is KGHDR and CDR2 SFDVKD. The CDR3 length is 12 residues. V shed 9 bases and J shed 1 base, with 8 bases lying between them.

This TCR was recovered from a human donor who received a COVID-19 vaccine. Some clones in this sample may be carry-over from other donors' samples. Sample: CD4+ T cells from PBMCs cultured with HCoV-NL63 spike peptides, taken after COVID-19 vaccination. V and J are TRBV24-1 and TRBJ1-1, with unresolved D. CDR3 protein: CATVEGNTEAFF. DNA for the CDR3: TGTGCCACCGTAGAAGGGAACACTGAAGCTTTCTTT.